What follows are 3 T cell receptor beta chains derived from one specimen sequenced in a study of T-cell memory formation after mild COVID-19. TCRdb re-called the 5' RACE reads with MiXCR, one entry per CDR3 protein. Of around 110,000 distinct CDR3 sequences listed, about 15% are singletons. The specimen sequenced was PBMCs or a T cell subset sorted from them (not recorded which). Source of these receptors: an adult woman who had mild COVID-19 (a few samples of this study predate the infection). Cell type and time point are not known.

CDR3 nucleotides: TGTGCCATCAGTGAATCGGCCATCGTGGAATGGGCTAACTATGGCTACACCTTC. As protein: CAISESAIVEWANYGYTF. V is TRBV10-3 and J is TRBJ1-2; D is ambiguous. Germline-derived CDR1 and CDR2 are ENHRY and SYGVKD. This CDR3 region has 18 residues. Trimming took 3 bases from V and 0 from J, leaving 20 bases between them.

This clonotype showed up just a few times. The chain couples TRBV5-6 to TRBJ2-2; 7 bases match TRBD1. This CDR3 is 14 amino acids long. Unmatched junction bases numbered 5, after V lost 4 bases and J lost 5 bases. CDR1 and CDR2 from the germline V gene are SGHDT and YYEEEE. In nucleotides, the CDR3 is TGTGCCAGCAGCCCGGACAGGACTACCGGGGAGCTGTTTTTT. It specifies CASSPDRTTGELFF.

The V call is TRBV7-9, the J call TRBJ2-7; no firm D call. The V gene lost 8 bases and the J gene lost 2 bases, with 13 bases spanning the gap. The CDR3 extends over 13 amino acids. The germline V gene has CDR1 SEHNR and CDR2 FQNEAQ (reference sequence). The CDR3 DNA reads as TGTGCCAGCCTCTCGCGTGGGGCCTACGAGCAGTACTTC. This sequence encodes CASLSRGAYEQYF.